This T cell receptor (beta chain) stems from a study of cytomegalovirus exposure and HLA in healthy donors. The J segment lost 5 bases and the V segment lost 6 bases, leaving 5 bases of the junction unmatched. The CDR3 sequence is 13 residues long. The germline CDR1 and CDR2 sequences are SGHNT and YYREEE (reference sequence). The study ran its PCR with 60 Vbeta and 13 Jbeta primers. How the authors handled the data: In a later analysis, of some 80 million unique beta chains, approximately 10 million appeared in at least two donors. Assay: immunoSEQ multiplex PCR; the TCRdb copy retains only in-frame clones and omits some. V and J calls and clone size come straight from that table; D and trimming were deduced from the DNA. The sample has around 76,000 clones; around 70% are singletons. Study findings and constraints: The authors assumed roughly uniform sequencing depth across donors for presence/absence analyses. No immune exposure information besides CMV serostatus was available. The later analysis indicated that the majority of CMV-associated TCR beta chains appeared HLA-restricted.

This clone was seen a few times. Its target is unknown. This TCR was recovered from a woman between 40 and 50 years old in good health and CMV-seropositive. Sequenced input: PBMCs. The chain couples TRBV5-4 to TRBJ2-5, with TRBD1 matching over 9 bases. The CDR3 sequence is CASTGTGRETQYF. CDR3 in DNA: TGTGCCAGCACCGGGACAGGGCGGGAGACCCAGTACTTC. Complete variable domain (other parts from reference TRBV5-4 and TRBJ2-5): ETGVTQSPTHLIKTRGQQVTLRCSSQSGHNTVSWYQQALGQGPQFIFQYYREEENGRGNFPPRFSGLQFPNYSSELNVNALELDDSALYLCASTGTGRETQYFGPGTRLLVL.